These 28 T cell receptor beta chains originate from one sample sequenced in a study of control samples from healthy donors and cancer patients. This table comes from immunoSEQ multiplex PCR, and its TCRdb copy is limited to in-frame clones, with some not included. The sample holds 60,000 to 80,000 clones, about 90% seen once. Sequenced: blood. These receptors were collected from a woman aged 45-65 years in good health.

This chain uses TRBV7-8 with TRBJ1-1; 7 bases agree with TRBD1. The CDR3 contains 14 residues. The V gene end was trimmed by 5 bases and the J gene end by 6 bases; junction bases not matched to a gene: 9. The germline CDR1 and CDR2 sequences are SGHVS and FQNEAQ. This CDR3 reads CASSKDRVRSEAFF. DNA for the CDR3: TGTGCCAGCAGCAAAGACAGGGTGAGATCTGAAGCTTTCTTT.

The chain combines TRBV5-1 with TRBJ2-7, with a tentative D call TRBD2 (6 bases). This CDR3 region has 14 residues. CDR1 is SGHRS, CDR2 YFSETQ, per germline. V dropped 1 base and J dropped 4 bases, with 12 bases sitting between them. CDR3 protein: CASSLSFGGYEQYF. The DNA for the CDR3 is TGCGCCAGCAGCTTGTCGTTTGGGGGGTACGAGCAGTACTTC.

V usage is TRBV27 and J usage is TRBJ2-7; 8 nucleotides match TRBD2. There are 16 residues in the CDR3. Germline-derived CDR1 and CDR2 are MNHEY and SMNVEV (reference sequence). J gave up 4 bases and V 4 bases, and 12 bases lay outside the gene matches. CDR3: CASSSPLREGRYEQYF. DNA for the CDR3: TGTGCCAGCAGTTCCCCCTTACGGGAGGGCCGTTACGAGCAGTACTTC.

The V and J genes are TRBV6-1 and TRBJ2-7; TRBD2 matches 8 bases. Germline lookup yields CDR1 MNHNS and CDR2 SASEGT. This CDR3 has 14 residues. V dropped 3 bases and J dropped 6; count of bases not matched to a gene: 7. CDR3 sequence (DNA): TGTGCCAGCAGTGAGTTTGGACTAGCCGGCGAGCAGTACTTC. Its translation is CASSEFGLAGEQYF.

The chain uses TRBV28 and TRBJ1-4, with a tentative D call TRBD1 (6 bases). Trimming removed 10 bases from V and 3 bases from J, with 18 bases in between. CDR3 length: 15 residues. CDR1 MDHEN and CDR2 SYDVKM come from the germline V gene. CDR3 nucleotide sequence: TGTGCCACCGCGTCGGGGGGCGCATCTAATGAAAAACTGTTTTTT. Translation: CATASGGASNEKLFF.

The chain is built from TRBV6-2 or TRBV6-3 and TRBJ2-7; 11 bases map to TRBD1. Unmatched junction bases numbered 12, after V lost 5 bases and J lost 6 bases. The CDR3 length is 16 residues. Germline CDR1 MNHEY, CDR2 SVGEGT. This chain's CDR3 is CASSDPAGTGGGEQYF. In DNA form, the CDR3 reads TGTGCCAGCAGTGATCCCGCCGGGACAGGGGGGGGCGAGCAGTACTTC.

The chain combines TRBV6-5 with TRBJ2-6, with a weak D call TRBD2 (7 bases). CDR3 length: 15 amino acids. CDR1 is MNHEY, CDR2 SVGAGI, per germline. With 8 bases removed from V and 2 bases from J, the gap between germline ends came to 13 bases. This chain's CDR3 is CASSEGGAGANVLTF. The DNA for the CDR3 is TGTGCCAGCTCCGAGGGGGGGGCTGGGGCCAACGTCCTGACTTTC.

The V gene is TRBV9, the J gene TRBJ1-4, with TRBD1 identical over 7 bases. Trimming removed 1 base from V and 7 bases from J; junction bases left unmatched: 4. The germline V gene has CDR1 SGDLS and CDR2 YYNGEE. The CDR3 loop spans 14 amino acids. CDR3 in amino acids: CASSVTGVGEKLFF. In DNA, the CDR3 is TGTGCCAGCAGCGTAACAGGGGTGGGTGAAAAACTGTTTTTT.

This chain links TRBV5-1 with TRBJ2-1; D remains ambiguous. This CDR3 spans 15 amino acids. CDR1 is SGHRS, CDR2 YFSETQ, per germline. The V and J ends lost 0 bases and 8 bases respectively, with 15 bases between them. The CDR3 is CASSLAGFVVDEQFF. The CDR3 DNA reads as TGCGCCAGCAGCTTGGCGGGTTTCGTTGTGGATGAGCAGTTCTTC. Using reference TRBV5-1 and TRBJ2-1 for the parts outside the CDR3, the full variable domain is KAGVTQTPRYLIKTRGQQVTLSCSPISGHRSVSWYQQTPGQGLQFLFEYFSETQRNKGNFPGRFSGRQFSNSRSEMNVSTLELGDSALYLCASSLAGFVVDEQFFGPGTRLTVL.

V usage is TRBV10-1 and J usage is TRBJ2-7; D uncertain. Per germline, CDR1 WNHNN and CDR2 SYGVQD (reference sequence). Trimming cost V 0 bases and J 1 base, with 13 bases left between them. This CDR3 is 16 amino acids long. The CDR3 DNA sequence: TGCGCCAGCAGTGAGTCGTATATCCGGAATTCCTACGAGCAGTACTTC. Translating gives CASSESYIRNSYEQYF.

This chain uses TRBV6-5 with TRBJ2-1, with 7 bases that match TRBD2. The CDR3 extends over 14 amino acids. Germline CDR1 reads MNHEY; CDR2 reads SVGAGI. Trimming cost V 4 bases and J 9 bases; bases outside gene matches: 9. Written as DNA, the CDR3 is TGTGCCAGCAGTTTAAGACTAGCTGGCGGTGAGCAGTTCTTC. Its protein product is CASSLRLAGGEQFF.

DNA for the CDR3: TGTGCCAGCAGCTCGACAGGGTCTAATGAAAAACTGTTTTTT. Its translation: CASSSTGSNEKLFF. J is TRBJ1-4 and V is TRBV13; 7 bases map to TRBD1. With V trimmed by 4 bases and J by 3 bases, 2 bases remained unmatched. Germline V gives CDR1 PRHDT, CDR2 FYEKMQ (reference sequence). CDR3 length: 14 residues.

The rearrangement links TRBV10-3 to TRBJ2-7, with D hard to call. Trimming removed 7 bases from V and 4 bases from J, with 14 bases in between. The CDR3 is 13 amino acids. In germline, CDR1 is ENHRY, CDR2 SYGVKD. The CDR3 here is CAITLGLPYEQYF. In DNA form, the CDR3 reads TGTGCCATCACCCTGGGTCTCCCGTACGAGCAGTACTTC.

The V call is TRBV25-1, the J call TRBJ2-1; 10 bases agree with TRBD1. After removal of 4 bases from V and 8 bases from J, the junction contained 11 bases not matched to a gene. The CDR3 totals 16 residues. Germline lookup yields CDR1 MGHDK and CDR2 SYGVNS. CDR3 sequence (DNA): TGTGCCAGCAGTGCCGGATCCGGGACAGGGGTCGATGAGCAGTTCTTC. This translates into CASSAGSGTGVDEQFF.

The J gene is TRBJ2-3, the V gene TRBV27; 15 positions match TRBD2. This CDR3 is built from 20 residues. V lost 4 bases and J lost 0; bases outside the gene matches: 11. CDR1 and CDR2 from the germline V gene are MNHEY and SMNVEV (reference sequence). DNA for the CDR3: TGTGCCAGCAGTTCCTTAAGAGGACTAGCGGGAGGGCCGAGCACAGATACGCAGTATTTT. It specifies CASSSLRGLAGGPSTDTQYF.

This sequence joins TRBV5-1 and TRBJ1-2; 9 bases are shared with TRBD1. The CDR3 consists of 13 residues. The V gene end was trimmed by 4 bases and the J gene end by 8 bases; junction bases not matched to a gene: 6. From germline, CDR1 is SGHRS and CDR2 YFSETQ. In DNA, the CDR3 is TGCGCCAGCAGCCCGGGACAGGGAAGAGGCTACACCTTC. Its translation: CASSPGQGRGYTF.

This clone was recorded a few times. The genes are TRBV30 and TRBJ1-1; unclear D gene. Trimming left V 2 bases short and J 1 base short, with 8 bases between. The CDR3 totals 13 residues. Per germline, CDR1 GTSNPN and CDR2 SVGIG (reference sequence). Here the CDR3 DNA reads TGTGCCTGGAGTTTAGGCACGAACACTGAAGCTTTCTTT. It codes for CAWSLGTNTEAFF. The variable domain in full, with the rest retrieved from reference TRBV30 and TRBJ1-1, is SQTIHQWPATLVQPVGSPLSLECTVEGTSNPNLYWYRQAAGRGLQLLFYSVGIGQISSEVPQNLSASRPQDRQFILSSKKLLLSDSGFYLCAWSLGTNTEAFFGQGTRLTVV.

This rearrangement joins TRBV6-5 to TRBJ1-5; D not certain. Germline-derived CDR1 and CDR2 are MNHEY and SVGAGI. CDR3 length equals 13 residues. Between the trimmed V and J ends, which lost 4 bases and 4 bases, there was a span of 8 bases. The CDR3 sequence is CASSFQANQPQHF. CDR3 nucleotides: TGTGCCAGCAGTTTCCAAGCGAATCAGCCCCAGCATTTT.

The V gene is TRBV12-3 or TRBV12-4, the J gene TRBJ1-2; D remains unclear. This CDR3 is built from 12 residues. Between the trimmed V and J ends, which lost 2 bases and 6 bases, there was a span of 7 bases. CDR3 amino acids: CASSLSSHGYTF. In nucleotides, the CDR3 is TGTGCCAGCAGTTTAAGTTCCCATGGCTACACCTTC.

The chain couples TRBV19 to TRBJ2-3, with TRBD1 identical over 8 bases. The germline V gene has CDR1 LNHDA and CDR2 SQIVND (reference sequence). Germline trimming cut 5 bases from V and 8 bases from J; bases unmatched to any gene: 12. This CDR3 has 15 residues. In DNA, the CDR3 is TGTGCCAGTAGTTACGGGACAGGCCACCCTGGTACGCAGTATTTT. This gives the protein CASSYGTGHPGTQYF.

This clone was counted a few times. The V gene is TRBV7-8, the J gene TRBJ2-7, with 9 bases aligning to TRBD2. The germline V gene encodes CDR1 SGHVS and CDR2 FQNEAQ. The CDR3 contains 14 residues. The V and J ends lost 3 bases and 2 bases, in that order; junction bases with no gene match: 2. The CDR3, as DNA: TGTGCCAGCAGCTTGGGACTAGCCGCCTACGAGCAGTACTTC. Translating it yields CASSLGLAAYEQYF.

This chain joins TRBV10-3 and TRBJ1-5; D unclear. Trimming pared 10 bases from V and 2 bases from J, leaving 12 bases between. Germline V gives CDR1 ENHRY, CDR2 SYGVKD. The CDR3 is 13 amino acids. Here the CDR3 DNA reads TGTGCCACCACTGGAGGAGGCAATCAGCCCCAGCATTTT. Amino acids: CATTGGGNQPQHF.

This rearrangement joins TRBV21-1 to TRBJ2-7; TRBD1 reflects the table's D call only, with no check against the DNA. TRBV21-1 is deemed a pseudogene. The CDR3 is made up of 13 amino acids. In DNA, the CDR3 is TGTGCCAGCAGCAAAACGGCAGGCTACGAGCAGTACTTC. This gives the protein CASSKTAGYEQYF.

The chain links TRBV5-4 to TRBJ2-1; TRBD2 matches at 8 bases. CDR1 is SGHNT, CDR2 YYREEE, per germline (reference sequence). J was trimmed by 5 bases and V by 5 bases; bases with no gene match: 9. This CDR3 comprises 15 residues. The chain's CDR3 is CASSPPGLGNNEQFF. CDR3 nucleotide sequence: TGTGCCAGCAGTCCTCCGGGACTAGGCAACAATGAGCAGTTCTTC. Full variable domain (remainder filled in from reference TRBV5-4 and TRBJ2-1): ETGVTQSPTHLIKTRGQQVTLRCSSQSGHNTVSWYQQALGQGPQFIFQYYREEENGRGNFPPRFSGLQFPNYSSELNVNALELDDSALYLCASSPPGLGNNEQFFGPGTRLTVL.

The gene calls are TRBV11-2 and TRBJ1-5; 10 bases are shared with TRBD1. Looked up from germline, CDR1 is SGHAT and CDR2 is FQNNGV. CDR3 size: 16 residues. The V gene end was trimmed by 8 bases and the J gene end by 5 bases; junction bases not matched to a gene: 12. CDR3 residues: CASFGEDRGPDQPQHF. CDR3 DNA sequence: TGTGCCAGCTTTGGGGAAGACAGGGGGCCGGATCAGCCCCAGCATTTT.

This clone was detected a few times. J is TRBJ2-1 and V is TRBV5-1, with TRBD2 matching 14 bases. CDR3 length: 15 residues. Germline CDR1 reads SGHRS; CDR2 reads YFSETQ. Trimming cost V 5 bases and J 6 bases; bases outside gene matches: 4. The CDR3 sequence is CASSLGTSGSNEQFF. CDR3 bases: TGCGCCAGCAGTCTCGGGACTAGCGGGAGCAATGAGCAGTTCTTC.

This chain links TRBV20-1 with TRBJ2-7; D possibly uses TRBD1 or TRBD2 (6 bases each). Germline values: CDR1 DFQATT, CDR2 SNEGSKA (reference sequence). CDR3 length: 15 amino acids. V was clipped by 3 bases and J by 3 bases, with 18 bases between them. The CDR3 region is CSASNPGGGDYEQYF. The CDR3 nucleotides read TGCAGTGCTAGTAACCCCGGGGGCGGGGACTACGAGCAGTACTTC.

This clone was counted a few times. The CDR3 spells CASSQESRAEGLNTEAFF. The CDR3 bases are TGTGCCAGCAGCCAAGAGTCCAGGGCAGAGGGCTTGAACACTGAAGCTTTCTTT. The V and J genes are TRBV3-1 (or the pseudogene TRBV3-2) and TRBJ1-1, with D perhaps matching TRBD1 (5 bases). V lost 0 bases, J lost 0 bases, and 17 bases lay in between. Germline lookup yields CDR1 LGHDT and CDR2 YNNKEL (reference sequence). There are 18 residues in the CDR3.